Each of the 4 T cell receptor beta chains below was sequenced from the same sample in a study of Ad26.COV2.S vaccination and SARS-CoV-2 variants. Assay: immunoSEQ multiplex PCR; the TCRdb copy retains only in-frame clones and omits some. The table has about 400,000 clones, about nine tenths seen once; the top ten hold about 2%. Treatment described: some 20 received Ad26.COV2.S at low or high dose, single or two shots; several received placebo; per-sample allocation not given. Vaccine and placebo recipients were sampled on day 63 after the first injection. This material consisted of peripheral blood, taken in a trial of Ad26.COV2.S vaccine versus placebo. These receptor sequences come from a person between 18 and 65 years old who received the Ad26.COV2.S COVID-19 vaccine or a placebo.

This chain uses TRBV5-1 with TRBJ2-7; 8 nucleotides line up with TRBD2. The V segment lost 3 bases and the J segment 4 bases; nucleotides outside the gene matches: 6. CDR1 and CDR2 from the germline V gene are SGHRS and YFSETQ. This CDR3 region has 14 residues. The CDR3 loop reads CASSYSSGSYEQYF. The CDR3 DNA reads TGCGCCAGCAGCTATTCAAGCGGGAGTTACGAGCAGTACTTC.

The DNA of the CDR3 is TGTGCCGGAAGGCTCTGGGGAGGGTGGAACACTGAAGCTTTCTTT. It encodes CAGRLWGGWNTEAFF. The J gene is TRBJ1-1, the V gene TRBV30, with D hard to call. CDR1 is GTSNPN, CDR2 SVGIG, per germline (reference sequence). V lost 8 bases, J lost 1 base, and 20 bases lay in between. The CDR3 loop spans 15 amino acids.

Here the CDR3 reads CASSVNPGTGPGTQYF. The CDR3 DNA reads TGTGCCAGCAGCGTAAATCCAGGGACGGGGCCTGGTACGCAGTATTTT. V gene TRBV9 combines with J gene TRBJ2-3, with D perhaps assigned TRBD1 or TRBD2 (5 bases each). Germline V gene lookup returns CDR1 SGDLS and CDR2 YYNGEE. V was shortened by 1 base and J by 8 bases, with 20 bases between the two germline ends. The CDR3 runs 16 residues.

This sequence joins TRBV28 and TRBJ2-1, with a possible D match to TRBD1 (6 bases). Germline V gene data show CDR1 as MDHEN and CDR2 as SYDVKM. With 7 bases removed from V and 6 bases from J, the gap between germline ends came to 28 bases. CDR3 size: 18 residues. The CDR3 coding sequence is TGTGCCAGCACCCATAGGGAAGGGGGAGTAGCGCCTAGCAATGAGCAGTTCTTC. Encoded protein: CASTHREGGVAPSNEQFF.